The clone carrying this TCR beta chain was seen just once. Its antigen remains unknown. The PCR had 60 Vbeta and 13 Jbeta primers. Data came from immunoSEQ multiplex PCR; TCRdb stores just in-frame clones and leaves some out. Seen here are about 130,000 clones, about 80% observed once, and the top ten hold approximately 4%. This specimen belongs to a study of cytomegalovirus exposure and HLA in healthy donors. The study, taken as a whole, reports: Usually a TCR sequence was rare, but some public TCRs were found in many donors. Follow-up analysis seemed to connect common viral pathogens with several of the most significant clusters identified. Later analysis placed DRB1 highest and HLA-C lowest in TCR association rates, which differed by HLA locus.

The material sequenced was PBMCs. This receptor was taken from a woman in her 40s in good health and CMV-seronegative.

CDR3 in amino acids: CASSSVGLGGTEAFF. In DNA form, the CDR3 reads TGTGCCAGCAGCTCCGTGGGGCTGGGGGGCACTGAAGCTTTCTTT. The chain has TRBV7-2 and TRBJ1-1; tentative D call: TRBD1 (5 bases). This CDR3 is 15 amino acids long. Germline CDR1 is SGHTA and CDR2 is FQGNSA. Trimming removed 4 bases at V and 4 bases at J, with 16 bases between. The entire variable domain, with the rest obtained from reference TRBV7-2 and TRBJ1-1, is as follows: GAGVSQSPSNKVTEKGKDVELRCDPISGHTALYWYRQSLGQGLEFLIYFQGNSAPDKSGLPSDRFSAERTGGSVSTLTIQRTQQEDSAVYLCASSSVGLGGTEAFFGQGTRLTVV.